This T cell receptor (beta chain) was documented in a study of T cell repertoires in cytomegalovirus infection (dated by TCRdb to the late 2010s). About the full investigation: The HLA type of each donor mattered for the analysis, because public TCR beta signatures pointed to carriage of CMV infection along with the matching HLA type. Overall study outcomes, separate from this receptor: In the ex vivo response, HLA-C-restricted CMV-specific TCR beta clonotypes were dominant, and in two of eight donors the single most frequent clonotype came from this HLA-C-restricted group. Carriers of CMV infection plus the relevant HLA type were discriminated by the cumulative frequency of public TCR beta family members in the study cohort and in an independent approximately 350-donor cohort.

The CDR3 numbers 13 residues from cysteine through phenylalanine. Just CDR3 DNA is preserved here, 39 bases in frame from base 1. Between the V and J ends, shortened by 2 bases and 6 bases respectively, the junction contains 8 bases. The sequencing machine was an Illumina HiSeq 1500. TCRdb trimmed the raw reads at Q25, called clones with MiXCR and kept productive beta chains. All rows with the same CDR3 protein become a single entry with the most common DNA and genes. The sample profile shows some 200,000 distinct CDR3 sequences; roughly 19% of them were found once. The ten largest clones take up just under 3% of the sample. Compared with the rest of its sample, this clonotype is medium-sized (0.01 to 0.1%). Its antigen is currently not known. No much larger clonotype is one base removed from it; base qualities were not supplied.

The sequence came from a human donor in good health (CMV status not recorded). Some clones in this sample may be carry-over from other donors' samples. The material sequenced was PBMCs. The chain is made from TRBV12-3 or TRBV12-4 and TRBJ1-5, with the D gene call left open. CDR3 loop: CASSLIGSQPQHF. The DNA sequence is given as TGTGCCAGCAGTTTAATCGGTTCTCAGCCCCAGCATTTT.